These 14 T cell receptor beta chains were all obtained from the same sample, sequenced in a study of shared clonotypes between healthy human individuals. Assay used: immunoSEQ multiplex PCR; TCRdb lists only in-frame clones, some missing. The sample includes 2,500,000 or so clones, around 90% seen only once; the top ten take roughly 0.14%. The sequenced material came from naive CD4+ T cells sorted from blood. This sample's subset: CD45RA+ positively selected. The receptors stem from a man younger than 35 in good health.

The V call is TRBV11-2, the J call TRBJ2-7; D remains ambiguous. Trimming removed 2 bases at V and 0 bases at J, with 8 bases between. The CDR3 loop spans 14 amino acids. Germline loops: CDR1 SGHAT, CDR2 FQNNGV. CDR3 coding DNA: TGTGCCAGCAGCTTATCTTGGGGCTCCTACGAGCAGTACTTC. This translates into CASSLSWGSYEQYF.

The chain recombines TRBV7-2 with TRBJ1-2; 7 positions match TRBD1. The germline CDR1 and CDR2 sequences are SGHTA and FQGNSA. V lost 2 bases and J lost 1; bases outside the gene matches: 4. The CDR3 consists of 15 residues. This CDR3 is CASSLRQGLNYGYTF. The DNA of the CDR3 is TGTGCCAGCAGCTTAAGACAGGGACTTAACTATGGCTACACCTTC.

The chain joins TRBV7-2 to TRBJ2-2; possibly TRBD1 for D (6 bases). Germline CDR1 reads SGHTA; CDR2 reads FQGNSA. Trimming pared 3 bases from V and 6 bases from J, leaving 8 bases between. The CDR3 length is 13 residues. CDR3 region: CASSLAGAGELFF. The CDR3 DNA reads as TGTGCCAGCAGCTTGGCAGGGGCCGGGGAGCTGTTTTTT.

The rearrangement joins TRBV29-1 to TRBJ2-1; possible D gene TRBD1, 7 bases. V was clipped by 4 bases and J by 10 bases, with 17 bases between them. Germline V gene data show CDR1 as SQVTM and CDR2 as ANQGSEA. CDR3 length: 13 residues. The CDR3 nucleotides are TGCAGCGTTGGACAGGGCGGGGTGGGGGAGCAGTTCTTC. Amino acids: CSVGQGGVGEQFF.

The chain joins TRBV5-5 to TRBJ2-5, with D unclear. Germline V gives CDR1 SGHKS, CDR2 YYEKEE (reference sequence). The CDR3 spans 14 residues. V lost 0 bases and J lost 2, with 8 bases in between. The CDR3 sequence: CASSLVGQQETQYF. CDR3 DNA sequence: TGTGCCAGCAGCTTGGTTGGTCAGCAAGAGACCCAGTACTTC.

This clone was detected a few times. This sequence joins TRBV2 and TRBJ1-4; D remains unclear. V was cut by 8 bases and J by 7 bases, with 11 bases left in between. CDR3 length: 12 residues. The V gene's germline CDR1 is SNHLY and CDR2 FYNNEI. CDR3 residues: CASCLVGEKLFF. The CDR3 region has the DNA TGTGCCAGCTGTTTGGTGGGTGAAAAACTGTTTTTT.

The rearrangement uses TRBV10-3 and TRBJ2-5, with D hard to call. CDR1 and CDR2 (germline): ENHRY, SYGVKD. The CDR3 extends over 13 amino acids. Trimming took 2 bases from V and 7 from J, leaving 11 bases between them. As DNA, the CDR3 is TGTGCCATCAGTGAGGACCTTTTCGGGACCCAGTACTTC. Encoded protein: CAISEDLFGTQYF.

The chain links TRBV4-3 to TRBJ2-1; possibly TRBD2 for D (5 bases). Trimming pared 0 bases from V and 6 bases from J, leaving 9 bases between. Germline CDR1 is LGHNA and CDR2 is YSLEER. This CDR3 is 14 amino acids long. The CDR3 nucleotides read TGCGCCAGCAGCCAAGATCCGGGGTCCAATGAGCAGTTCTTC. Its protein product is CASSQDPGSNEQFF.

V is TRBV28 and J is TRBJ2-2; 8 nucleotides align to TRBD2. Germline assignment: CDR1 MDHEN and CDR2 SYDVKM. The CDR3 loop spans 14 amino acids. Trimming took 8 bases from V and 6 from J; bases not matched to a gene: 8. The DNA for the CDR3 is TGTGCCAGCGGGCGCCCGGGACTAGCCGGGGAGCTGTTTTTT. This gives the protein CASGRPGLAGELFF.

This chain joins TRBV4-1 and TRBJ2-7, with TRBD2 matching 9 bases. The V gene end was trimmed by 5 bases and the J gene end by 4 bases; junction bases not matched to a gene: 9. The CDR3 spans 15 residues. Germline CDR1 MGHRA, CDR2 YSYEKL. This chain's CDR3 is CASSSVAGDRYEQYF. As DNA, the CDR3 is TGCGCCAGCAGCTCCGTAGCGGGAGACAGGTACGAGCAGTACTTC.

The rearrangement joins TRBV7-2 to TRBJ1-2; no firm D call. Trimming left V 2 bases short and J 8 bases short, with 18 bases between. CDR3 length: 15 amino acids. The germline gives CDR1 SGHTA, CDR2 FQGNSA. CDR3 DNA: TGTGCCAGCAGCTTACAGATGTACGGGTCGAACGGCTACACCTTC. It translates to CASSLQMYGSNGYTF.

The chain joins TRBV5-1 to TRBJ2-3, with D perhaps assigned TRBD1 or TRBD2 (5 bases each). CDR1 is SGHRS, CDR2 YFSETQ, per germline. There are 13 residues in the CDR3. The germline V and J ends were trimmed by 1 base and 3 bases, with 6 bases remaining between them. The CDR3 protein is CASSLWGTDTQYF. CDR3 in DNA: TGCGCCAGCAGCTTGTGGGGGACAGATACGCAGTATTTT.

The J gene is TRBJ1-3, the V gene TRBV7-2, with D hard to call. The CDR3 loop spans 14 amino acids. Germline V gene sequence: CDR1 SGHTA, CDR2 FQGNSA. Trimming shortened V by 5 bases and J by 4 bases, and 12 bases separated the two germline ends. As DNA, the CDR3 is TGTGCCAGCAGCCTGGTTGAAGGGGGAAACACCATATATTTT. It yields the protein CASSLVEGGNTIYF.

Of note for this clone: Distinct nucleotide sequences in the sample also encode this CDR3. This chain connects TRBV6-5 to TRBJ1-1; D gene unclear. V lost 8 bases and J 0 bases, leaving 7 bases between the germline ends. Germline V gives CDR1 MNHEY, CDR2 SVGAGI. This CDR3 comprises 12 residues. CDR3 DNA sequence: TGTGCCAGCCGGCGGCTGAACACTGAAGCTTTCTTT. Translation gives CASRRLNTEAFF.